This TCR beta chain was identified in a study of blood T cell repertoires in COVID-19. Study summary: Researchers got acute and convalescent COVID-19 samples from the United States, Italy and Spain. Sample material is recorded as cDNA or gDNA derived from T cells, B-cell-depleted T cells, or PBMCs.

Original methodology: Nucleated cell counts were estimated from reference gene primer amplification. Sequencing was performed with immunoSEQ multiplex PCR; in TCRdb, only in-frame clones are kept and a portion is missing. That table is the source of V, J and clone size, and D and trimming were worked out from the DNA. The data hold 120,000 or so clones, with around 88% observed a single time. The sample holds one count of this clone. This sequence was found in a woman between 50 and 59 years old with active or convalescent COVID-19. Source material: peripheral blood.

The CDR3 reads CASSQTSRFYNEQFF. The CDR3 bases are TGTGCCAGCAGCCAAACTAGTAGGTTCTACAATGAGCAGTTCTTC. The chain is built from TRBV3-1 (or the pseudogene TRBV3-2) and TRBJ2-1, with D tentatively TRBD2 (5 bases). The length of the CDR3 is 15 residues. Trimming removed 2 bases from V and 3 bases from J, with 11 bases in between. Germline CDR1 is LGHDT and CDR2 is YNNKEL (reference sequence).